These 5 T cell receptor beta chains were sequenced from one sample in a study of CD8 T cells in ankylosing spondylitis (TCRdb year 2017). Paper-wide results and their limitations: A TCR beta motif of eight highly homologous amino acid variants appeared characteristic of blood from ankylosing spondylitis patients.

Their cognate antigens are unknown. Library creation used 5' RACE. TCRdb names Illumina HiSeq 2500 as the instrument used. TCRdb reworked the public reads: Q25 trimming with fastp, MiXCR clone assembly, productive beta chains retained. Rows with a matching CDR3 protein are joined into one entry that keeps the most common DNA and genes. Across this sample there are some 800,000 distinct CDR3 sequences, with 10% to 15% seen only once. Of the sample, 0.45% to 0.6% is held by the ten largest clones. Sequencing used blood, either unsorted or a sorted T cell fraction (not recorded which). The receptor source for this set is a male donor with ankylosing spondylitis.

The CDR3 reads CASSSWMNTEAFF. The CDR3 DNA reads as TGCGCCAGCAGCTCCTGGATGAACACTGAAGCTTTCTTT. The chain links TRBV5-1 to TRBJ1-1, with no clear D. Trimming pared 3 bases from V and 0 bases from J, leaving 6 bases between. Germline values: CDR1 SGHRS, CDR2 YFSETQ. This CDR3 region has 13 residues.

This clonotype was detected a few times. The chain joins TRBV4-3 to TRBJ2-1, with D perhaps matching TRBD1 or TRBD2 (5 bases each). With 1 base removed from V and 0 bases from J, the gap between germline ends came to 10 bases. Germline CDR1 and CDR2: LGHNA and YSLEER. The CDR3 has 16 residues. The DNA for the CDR3 is TGCGCCAGCAGCCAAGCCGGGGCGGGCTCCTACAATGAGCAGTTCTTC. Amino acids: CASSQAGAGSYNEQFF.

With regard to this clonotype: One end of the junction varies from germline; a read error may be responsible. The chain is built from TRBV20-1 and TRBJ2-4; 9 nucleotides agree with TRBD1. The CDR3 is 11 residues long. Germline assignment: CDR1 DFQATT and CDR2 SNEGSKA (reference sequence). Written as DNA, the CDR3 is TGCAGTGCAAGAGGACAGGGGATACAGTACTTC. Protein sequence: CSARGQGIQYF.

CDR3 residues: CSARVTSGSYNEQFF. CDR3 sequence (DNA): TGCAGTGCTAGAGTCACTAGTGGGTCCTACAATGAGCAGTTCTTC. The genes are TRBV20-1 and TRBJ2-1, with D possibly being TRBD2 (5 bases). The ends were cut back, 1 base at V and 1 base at J, with 11 bases in the middle. The CDR3 totals 15 residues. Germline values: CDR1 DFQATT, CDR2 SNEGSKA (reference sequence).

This clonotype has a handful of counts. The chain carries TRBV20-1 and TRBJ1-1, with D uncertain. This CDR3 has 13 residues. The V gene's germline CDR1 is DFQATT and CDR2 SNEGSKA (reference sequence). V was pared by 6 bases and J by 0 bases, with 11 bases between. The DNA for the CDR3 is TGCAGTGCCCACCCCCCAATGAACACTGAAGCTTTCTTT. Translated, it gives CSAHPPMNTEAFF.